This TCR beta chain came from a study of T cell clones after liver transplantation. Study at large: Post-transplant blood was tracked for graft-donor-reactive T cell clones identified in a pre-transplant mixed lymphocyte reaction. Whole-study results and caveats: Conclusions were preliminary, with small, heterogeneous patient groups.

Details on this clone: What it recognizes is unknown.

Only in-frame clones appear in the TCRdb table, and some are missing; sequencing was by immunoSEQ multiplex PCR. The table includes roughly 70,000 clones, 90% detected once. Trimming stripped 5 bases from V and 4 bases from J, with 11 bases between. The CDR3 extends over 13 amino acids. The germline CDR1 and CDR2 sequences are SEHNR and FQNEAQ (reference sequence). The input for sequencing was CD4+ T cells from blood, taken before liver transplant. The chain combines TRBV7-9 with TRBJ1-1, with D possibly TRBD1 on 6 matching bases. This clonotype was obtained from a human donor who received a liver transplant. The CDR3 loop is CASSLGGSTEAFF. The CDR3 DNA is TGTGCCAGCAGCCTAGGGGGGAGCACTGAAGCTTTCTTT.